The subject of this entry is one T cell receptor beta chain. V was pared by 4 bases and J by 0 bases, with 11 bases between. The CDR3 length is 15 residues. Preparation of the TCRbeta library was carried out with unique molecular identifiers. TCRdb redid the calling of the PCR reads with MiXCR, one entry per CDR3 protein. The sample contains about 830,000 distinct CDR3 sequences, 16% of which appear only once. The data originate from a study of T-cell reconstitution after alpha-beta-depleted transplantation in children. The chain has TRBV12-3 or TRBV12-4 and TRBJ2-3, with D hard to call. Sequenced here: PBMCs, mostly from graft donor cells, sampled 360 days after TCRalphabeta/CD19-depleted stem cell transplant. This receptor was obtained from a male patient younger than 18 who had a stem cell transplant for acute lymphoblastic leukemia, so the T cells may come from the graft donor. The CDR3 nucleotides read TGTGCCAGCAGTTGGGTAGCTCAGAGCACAGATACGCAGTATTTT. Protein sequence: CASSWVAQSTDTQYF.